The T cell receptor beta chain described here comes from a study of blood T cells in healthy people across ages. Study outcomes and limitations: Significant beta diversity loss was already apparent by age approximately 40, declining roughly linearly.

The study drew donors from healthy Caucasian individuals in Russia aged roughly 6 to 95. Isolated per sample were at least 7 million PBMCs. The J segment lost 8 bases and the V segment lost 2 bases, leaving 9 bases of the junction unmatched. There are 15 residues in the CDR3. The use of a sample-barcoded 5' primer and a J-beta primer mix characterized a second PCR of about 7 to 12 cycles. Each single sample gave us at least 3 million CDR3-containing paired-end reads. TCRdb analysed the 5' RACE reads with MiXCR anew, one entry per CDR3 protein. The table has about a million distinct CDR3 sequences, more than 30% seen once. This clonotype was detected many times. What it recognizes is unknown.

The TCR was taken from a man between 18 and 29 years old in good health. Sequencing was done on a sample of blood. The chain is built from TRBV12-3 or TRBV12-4 and TRBJ2-4; the match to TRBD1 covers 7 bases. This CDR3 is CASSLTGAAGDIQYF. The CDR3 DNA reads as TGTGCCAGCAGTTTAACAGGGGCCGCCGGGGACATTCAGTACTTC.